Below, 21 T cell receptor beta chains from the same sample are listed, as sequenced in a study of monozygotic twins with inflammatory bowel disease. TCRdb reanalyzed the 5' RACE reads and collapses them to one entry per CDR3 protein, without DNA. This table holds around 450,000 distinct CDR3 sequences. The specimen sequenced was blood. All receptors derive from a human donor with ulcerative colitis or Crohn's disease, or a healthy co-twin of an affected twin (not recorded which).

The chain couples TRBV5-1 to TRBJ2-3. Germline V CDR1 and CDR2: SGHRS, YFSETQ. The length of the CDR3 is 15 residues. The CDR3 sequence is CASSLVVSSTDTQYF. Supplemented by reference TRBV5-1 and TRBJ2-3, the full variable domain reads KAGVTQTPRYLIKTRGQQVTLSCSPISGHRSVSWYQQTPGQGLQFLFEYFSETQRNKGNFPGRFSGRQFSNSRSEMNVSTLELGDSALYLCASSLVVSSTDTQYFGPGTRLTVL.

This chain uses TRBV7-9 with TRBJ1-2. The CDR3 covers 15 residues. From germline, CDR1 is SEHNR and CDR2 FQNEAQ (reference sequence). The CDR3 sequence: CASSRLGLGEDGYTF.

The chain employs TRBV15 and TRBJ1-5; TCRdb reports TRBD1, a call that lacks DNA to check it against. Germline-derived CDR1 and CDR2 are LNHNV and YYDKDF (reference sequence). The CDR3 contains 14 residues. CDR3 region: CATSKGLINQPQHF. Full variable domain (outside the CDR3, taken from reference TRBV15 and TRBJ1-5): DAMVIQNPRYQVTQFGKPVTLSCSQTLNHNVMYWYQQKSSQAPKLLFHYYDKDFNNEADTPDNFQSRRPNTSFCFLDIRSPGLGDTAMYLCATSKGLINQPQHFGDGTRLSIL.

The gene calls are TRBV20-1 and TRBJ2-3; TCRdb names TRBD1, which stays unverified in the absence of DNA. The CDR3 runs to 13 residues. Germline V gene sequence: CDR1 DFQATT, CDR2 SNEGSKA (reference sequence). This CDR3 is CSPRGESTDTQYF.

This sequence joins TRBV4-3 and TRBJ2-1; the TCRdb call, TRBD2, lacks DNA for checking. CDR3 length equals 17 residues. Germline V gene data show CDR1 as LGHNA and CDR2 as YSLEER. The CDR3 sequence is CASSRRLAGDTYNEQFF.

The chain has TRBV20-1 and TRBJ2-1; checking the TCRdb D call of TRBD1 is not possible without DNA. CDR3 length equals 14 residues. Germline V CDR1 and CDR2: DFQATT, SNEGSKA (reference sequence). The CDR3 sequence: CSVFRGTGYNEQFF.

The gene calls are TRBV7-2 and TRBJ1-5. CDR1 and CDR2 from the germline V gene are SGHTA and FQGNSA. The CDR3 has 14 residues. This CDR3 reads CASSSFYSNQPQHF.

CDR3: CASSPLGQGYGYTF. V gene TRBV5-1 combines with J gene TRBJ1-2; TCRdb indicates TRBD1, and absent DNA this call remains unverified. In germline, CDR1 is SGHRS, CDR2 YFSETQ. This CDR3 is built from 14 residues.

The genes are TRBV5-1 and TRBJ1-2; checking the TCRdb D call of TRBD1 is not possible without DNA. CDR3 length equals 17 residues. Germline loops: CDR1 SGHRS, CDR2 YFSETQ. The CDR3 loop reads CASSFNPPGQGTGGYTF.

The chain is built from TRBV7-2 and TRBJ1-5; there is no DNA to check the TCRdb D call of TRBD1. Per the germline V gene, CDR1 is SGHTA and CDR2 is FQGNSA. The CDR3 covers 14 residues. The CDR3 region is CASSQGQGNQPQHF.

The chain links TRBV20-1 to TRBJ2-1; TCRdb indicates TRBD2, and absent DNA this call remains unverified. Germline CDR1 reads DFQATT; CDR2 reads SNEGSKA (reference sequence). The CDR3 length is 14 residues. Here the CDR3 reads CSARSGSGVDEQFF.

This sequence joins TRBV19 and TRBJ2-1; TCRdb names TRBD2, which stays unverified in the absence of DNA. The CDR3 extends over 17 amino acids. Germline V lookup: CDR1 LNHDA, CDR2 SQIVND (reference sequence). CDR3 protein: CASSWASGASSYNEQFF.

The chain recombines TRBV7-9 with TRBJ2-5; as DNA is missing, the TRBD2 call by TCRdb cannot be tested. CDR3 size: 17 residues. Germline CDR1 and CDR2: SEHNR and FQNEAQ (reference sequence). CDR3 sequence: CASSSRGEATTQETQYF.

V is TRBV7-9 and J is TRBJ1-4. The CDR3 contains 13 residues. Germline CDR1 and CDR2: SEHNR and FQNEAQ (reference sequence). The CDR3: CASSLGWGEKLFF.

This sequence joins TRBV20-1 and TRBJ2-3; the D call from TCRdb, TRBD2, cannot be confirmed without DNA. Germline CDR1 is DFQATT and CDR2 is SNEGSKA (reference sequence). This CDR3 spans 16 amino acids. The CDR3 loop reads CSAREPLAEGTDTQYF.

The rearrangement joins TRBV7-6 to TRBJ2-5; TCRdb's assignment of TRBD2 cannot be checked, as there is no DNA. This CDR3 contains 15 residues. CDR1 is SGHVS, CDR2 FNYEAQ, per germline. The CDR3 protein is CASGRSGWDQETQYF.

V and J are TRBV10-3 and TRBJ2-1; there is no DNA to check the TCRdb D call of TRBD2. From germline, CDR1 is ENHRY and CDR2 SYGVKD. CDR3 length equals 13 residues. CDR3 loop: CAIQGGAGAEQFF.

The J gene is TRBJ1-5, the V gene TRBV4-1; the D call of TRBD1 rests on TCRdb alone, since no DNA is present to check it. Germline CDR1 and CDR2: MGHRA and YSYEKL. The CDR3 is 17 amino acids. The CDR3: CASSQEPPAGSNQPQHF.

The chain employs TRBV11-2 and TRBJ1-3; TCRdb names TRBD1, which stays unverified in the absence of DNA. CDR3 length equals 16 residues. Germline CDR1 is SGHAT and CDR2 is FQNNGV. The CDR3 protein is CASSSNHPGGGNTIYF.

The CDR3 spells CASSASGGEGDQYF. This chain joins TRBV7-2 and TRBJ2-7; TCRdb calls TRBD2, which cannot be checked without DNA. CDR1 SGHTA and CDR2 FQGNSA come from the germline V gene. This CDR3 comprises 14 residues.

V and J are TRBV29-1 and TRBJ1-1. The length of the CDR3 is 13 residues. The germline CDR1 and CDR2 sequences are SQVTM and ANQGSEA. Here the CDR3 reads CSVETTANTEAFF.